Shown below are 24 T cell receptor beta chains from a single sample sequenced in a study of T-cell reconstitution after alpha-beta-depleted transplantation in children. During its preparation, the TCRbeta library received unique molecular identifiers. Each CDR3 protein is one row after TCRdb ran MiXCR on the PCR reads. This table has approximately 400,000 distinct CDR3 sequences, about 17% appearing once. This material consisted of PBMCs, mostly from graft donor cells, taken 360 days after TCRalphabeta/CD19-depleted stem cell transplant. The receptor source for this set is a boy less than two years old who had a stem cell transplant for Wiskott-Aldrich syndrome, so the T cells may come from the graft donor.

The chain links TRBV14 to TRBJ2-1; D gene unclear. Trimming left V 0 bases short and J 3 bases short, with 6 bases between. This CDR3 is built from 14 residues. Germline V CDR1 and CDR2: SGHDN, FVKESK. The CDR3 loop reads CASSQDSVYNEQFF. The CDR3, as DNA: TGTGCCAGCAGCCAAGATTCAGTCTACAATGAGCAGTTCTTC.

The chain combines TRBV4-3 with TRBJ2-1; 8 positions agree with TRBD2. Per germline, CDR1 LGHNA and CDR2 YSLEER. The CDR3 length is 15 residues. The J segment lost 4 bases and the V segment lost 0 bases, leaving 2 bases of the junction unmatched. The CDR3 is CASSQELADYNEQFF. Here the CDR3 DNA reads TGCGCCAGCAGCCAAGAACTAGCGGATTACAATGAGCAGTTCTTC.

V is TRBV5-1 and J is TRBJ2-2; possibly TRBD2 for D (5 bases). Germline-derived CDR1 and CDR2 are SGHRS and YFSETQ. The CDR3 contains 16 residues. The germline V and J ends were trimmed by 6 bases and 4 bases, with 19 bases remaining between them. The CDR3 bases are TGCGCCAGCACCCTTCTACTAGGCGCGGGCACCGGGGAGCTGTTTTTT. This sequence encodes CASTLLLGAGTGELFF.

This clonotype was counted only a few times. V is TRBV7-2 and J is TRBJ2-7; the match to TRBD1 covers 7 bases. Germline V gives CDR1 SGHTA, CDR2 FQGNSA. The V and J ends lost 4 bases and 2 bases, in that order; junction bases with no gene match: 5. This CDR3 contains 14 residues. The CDR3 here is CASSSNRGTYEQYF. The CDR3 DNA reads as TGTGCCAGCAGCTCCAACAGGGGCACCTACGAGCAGTACTTC.

The sample holds many counts of this clonotype. The rearrangement uses TRBV12-3 or TRBV12-4 and TRBJ2-5; D uncertain. The germline V and J ends were trimmed by 1 base and 0 bases, with 9 bases remaining between them. This CDR3 is 15 amino acids long. The CDR3 bases are TGTGCCAGCAGTTTAGTGGTAGCACACCAAGAGACCCAGTACTTC. It codes for CASSLVVAHQETQYF.

The chain joins TRBV5-1 to TRBJ2-5, with 8 positions matching TRBD1. CDR1 and CDR2 from the germline V gene are SGHRS and YFSETQ. The CDR3 has 15 residues. Trimming removed 2 bases from V and 7 bases from J; junction bases left unmatched: 10. The CDR3 bases are TGCGCCAGCAGCTTCAGGGGGCCGCCCATGGGGACCCAGTACTTC. As protein: CASSFRGPPMGTQYF.

This clonotype was counted between two and nine times. The rearrangement joins TRBV29-1 to TRBJ2-2, with 9 bases lining up with TRBD1. CDR3 size: 15 residues. From germline, CDR1 is SQVTM and CDR2 ANQGSEA. With V trimmed by 7 bases and J by 8 bases, 14 bases remained unmatched. The CDR3 DNA sequence: TGCAGCGGACGGAGGATACAGGGGGCGGGTGGGGAGCTGTTTTTT. It codes for CSGRRIQGAGGELFF.

This clonotype was detected a few times. The chain couples TRBV7-9 to TRBJ2-2; D gene unclear. V shed 5 bases and J shed 4 bases, with 11 bases lying between them. The V gene's germline CDR1 is SEHNR and CDR2 FQNEAQ (reference sequence). The CDR3 is 14 amino acids. The CDR3 spells CASSLRELTGELFF. CDR3 nucleotides: TGTGCCAGCAGCCTCCGTGAGCTCACCGGGGAGCTGTTTTTT. Supplemented by reference TRBV7-9 and TRBJ2-2, the full variable domain reads DTGVSQNPRHKITKRGQNVTFRCDPISEHNRLYWYRQTLGQGPEFLTYFQNEAQLEKSRLLSDRFSAERPKGSFSTLEIQRTEQGDSAMYLCASSLRELTGELFFGEGSRLTVL.

This clonotype was seen a few times. The V gene is TRBV3-1, the J gene TRBJ2-7; D uncertain. Germline CDR1 and CDR2: LGHDT and YNNKEL (reference sequence). V lost 1 base and J 6 bases, leaving 10 bases between the germline ends. The CDR3 length is 13 residues. Here the CDR3 DNA reads TGTGCCAGCAGCCAAGGACTTGCCCGCGAGCAGTACTTC. Amino acid sequence: CASSQGLAREQYF.

The chain employs TRBV11-3 and TRBJ2-3, with D hard to call. The ends were cut back, 6 bases at V and 7 bases at J, with 11 bases in the middle. CDR3 length: 12 residues. Germline CDR1 SGHNT, CDR2 YENEEA. The CDR3 region is CASSQGVNTQYF. The CDR3, as DNA: TGTGCCAGCAGTCAAGGCGTCAATACGCAGTATTTT.

This clonotype was seen only a few times. The chain links TRBV4-3 to TRBJ2-1; TRBD2 matches at 7 bases. CDR3 length: 16 residues. The V gene's germline CDR1 is LGHNA and CDR2 YSLEER. The V gene end was trimmed by 5 bases and the J gene end by 5 bases; junction bases not matched to a gene: 12. In DNA form, the CDR3 reads TGCGCCAGCAGCTCACATTCCAGCGGGACCCACAATGAGCAGTTCTTC. This translates into CASSSHSSGTHNEQFF.

The sample holds many counts of this clonotype. The J gene is TRBJ2-7, the V gene TRBV11-2; D remains ambiguous. This CDR3 region has 11 residues. Germline CDR1 is SGHAT and CDR2 is FQNNGV. Trimming shortened V by 2 bases and J by 6 bases, and 5 bases separated the two germline ends. This CDR3 reads CASSLKREQYF. CDR3 bases: TGTGCCAGCAGCTTAAAACGCGAGCAGTACTTC.

The chain links TRBV6-5 to TRBJ2-5, with a possible D match to TRBD2 (6 bases). Germline loops: CDR1 MNHEY, CDR2 SVGAGI. V was trimmed by 7 bases and J by 5 bases, leaving 8 bases between them. The CDR3 contains 11 residues. The CDR3 region is CASTRGETQYF. CDR3 nucleotides: TGTGCCAGCACCCGGGGGGAGACCCAGTACTTC.

The gene calls are TRBV7-9 and TRBJ2-1; TRBD2 matches 9 bases. The V and J ends lost 5 bases and 4 bases, in that order; junction bases with no gene match: 9. This CDR3 is 16 amino acids long. Germline-derived CDR1 and CDR2 are SEHNR and FQNEAQ (reference sequence). CDR3 residues: CASSPRLAGKYNEQFF. The CDR3 DNA reads as TGTGCCAGCAGCCCCAGGCTAGCGGGAAAATACAATGAGCAGTTCTTC.

This clonotype was detected only a few times. The V gene is TRBV9, the J gene TRBJ1-1, with D unresolved. The germline V and J ends were trimmed by 0 bases and 4 bases, with 10 bases remaining between them. Per the germline V gene, CDR1 is SGDLS and CDR2 is YYNGEE. This CDR3 spans 14 amino acids. The CDR3 region is CASSVVGGPTEAFF. The CDR3, as DNA: TGTGCCAGCAGCGTAGTCGGAGGGCCCACTGAAGCTTTCTTT.

The chain links TRBV7-9 to TRBJ2-1, with 8 positions matching TRBD1. Germline V lookup: CDR1 SEHNR, CDR2 FQNEAQ (reference sequence). V shed 1 base, J shed 7 bases, and the junction held 6 bases outside the gene matches. The CDR3 runs to 15 residues. The CDR3: CASSLGTGIVNEQFF. DNA of the CDR3: TGTGCCAGCAGCTTAGGGACAGGGATTGTGAATGAGCAGTTCTTC.

This clonotype was observed a handful of times. The chain uses TRBV6-1 and TRBJ2-2; tentatively, D is TRBD2 (5 bases). Germline lookup yields CDR1 MNHNS and CDR2 SASEGT. Trimming shortened V by 6 bases and J by 5 bases, and 13 bases separated the two germline ends. The CDR3 runs to 14 residues. CDR3 loop: CASRAGFPTGELFF. Here the CDR3 DNA reads TGTGCCAGCAGGGCGGGCTTCCCGACCGGGGAGCTGTTTTTT.

This clonotype was counted only a few times. V usage is TRBV21-1 and J usage is TRBJ2-7; the table's D call, TRBD1, was not checked against the DNA. TRBV21-1 is a pseudogene locus. This CDR3 has 15 residues. The CDR3 is CASSNGQGNTYEQYF. In DNA, the CDR3 is TGTGCCAGCAGCAATGGACAGGGTAATACCTACGAGCAGTACTTC.

This clonotype was seen at least ten times. This chain connects TRBV10-3 to TRBJ2-7; perhaps TRBD1 as D (6 bases). From germline, CDR1 is ENHRY and CDR2 SYGVKD. V was cut by 3 bases and J by 3 bases, with 9 bases left in between. This CDR3 spans 13 amino acids. CDR3 residues: CAISDRTDYEQYF. The DNA of the CDR3 is TGTGCCATCAGTGACCGGACAGACTACGAGCAGTACTTC.

This clonotype was seen a few times. The chain recombines TRBV7-2 with TRBJ1-6; D remains unclear. CDR3 length equals 13 residues. The V end was cut by 5 bases, the J end by 6 bases, with 8 bases between. Germline lookup yields CDR1 SGHTA and CDR2 FQGNSA. CDR3 sequence reads: CASSTGLNSPLHF. CDR3 nucleotide sequence: TGTGCCAGCAGCACGGGTCTTAATTCACCCCTCCACTTT.

This clonotype was counted only a few times. This chain joins TRBV12-3 or TRBV12-4 and TRBJ1-2; 8 bases map to TRBD1. The CDR3 contains 14 residues. J was trimmed by 13 bases and V by 6 bases; bases with no gene match: 16. The CDR3 DNA follows: TGTGCCAGCAGCCACTCCTGGACAGGGAGGTTAGGCACCTTC. This translates into CASSHSWTGRLGTF.

The rearrangement joins TRBV4-1 to TRBJ2-2; no clear D gene. This CDR3 is built from 15 residues. The germline V gene has CDR1 MGHRA and CDR2 YSYEKL. Trimming removed 6 bases from V and 1 base from J, with 12 bases in between. In DNA form, the CDR3 reads TGCGCCAGCAGTAAAAATCGAGGGAACACCGGGGAGCTGTTTTTT. Amino acid sequence: CASSKNRGNTGELFF.

Only a few counts were recorded for this clonotype. The rearrangement joins TRBV24-1 to TRBJ2-3; the D gene is possibly TRBD2 (6 bases). This CDR3 contains 18 residues. In germline, CDR1 is KGHDR, CDR2 SFDVKD. Trimming shortened V by 2 bases and J by 2 bases, and 19 bases separated the two germline ends. For the CDR3, the DNA is TGTGCCACCAGTGATTCGGAAGGAGGGGTGGAGTTCACAGATACGCAGTATTTT. Translation gives CATSDSEGGVEFTDTQYF.

This clonotype was counted a few times. This chain connects TRBV4-3 to TRBJ2-5, with TRBD1 identical over 9 bases. J was trimmed by 5 bases and V by 2 bases; bases with no gene match: 6. This CDR3 is 15 amino acids long. The germline V gene encodes CDR1 LGHNA and CDR2 YSLEER. The CDR3 region is CASSQRQGGMETQYF. The CDR3 DNA sequence: TGCGCCAGCAGCCAACGACAGGGGGGAATGGAGACCCAGTACTTC.